This TCR beta chain comes out of a study of identical twins. Study-level points and caveats: Beta out-of-frame sequences displayed a weaker excess of sharing between twins.

The V end lost 1 base, the J end lost 0 bases, and 6 bases lay between the germline ends. Per the germline V gene, CDR1 is SQVTM and CDR2 is ANQGSEA. The CDR3 has 13 amino acids. One entry per CDR3 protein results from TCRdb running MiXCR on the 5' RACE reads. This table holds about 520,000 distinct CDR3 sequences, 22% found once. This clonotype was seen more than once but under ten times. What it recognizes is unknown. This sample was also put to use in a study of T cells expressing NK-cell markers.

The chain is built from TRBV29-1 and TRBJ1-2; D gene unclear. The TCR originated in a woman under 30 in good health. Specimen: CD4+ T cells sorted from blood. The CDR3 nucleotides are TGCAGCGTTGAAGGGAGTTCTAACTATGGCTACACCTTC. As protein: CSVEGSSNYGYTF.